These 30 T cell receptor beta chains were all obtained from the same sample, sequenced in a study of radiation and T cells in renal cell carcinoma. Time point described: blood 2 weeks post-SBRT. Specified treatment: 15 Gy SBRT to primary tumor, nephrectomy 4 weeks later. TCRdb's copy holds only in-frame clones and misses some; the assay was immunoSEQ multiplex PCR. The table records about 130,000 clones, 88% of them present only once. The sample was blood, taken from a patient whose treatment included radiotherapy and nephrectomy. Source of these receptors: a woman aged 65 to 85 with renal cell carcinoma.

This clone was observed once. Likely a read error: the CDR3 ends without its conserved phenylalanine or tryptophan. The J gene is TRBJ1-2, the V gene TRBV6-5, with 8 bases fitting TRBD1. Germline values: CDR1 MNHEY, CDR2 SVGAGI. The CDR3 sequence is 14 residues long. The V and J ends lost 9 bases and 0 bases, in that order; junction bases with no gene match: 6. The CDR3 sequence is CASKGTGTNYGYTL. DNA of the CDR3: TGTGCCAGTAAAGGGACAGGAACTAACTATGGCTACACCCTC.

This chain joins TRBV7-6 and TRBJ2-7; no definite D call. Trimming cost V 1 base and J 3 bases, with 7 bases left between them. The CDR3 length is 13 residues. CDR1 is SGHVS and CDR2 is FNYEAQ in the germline V gene. As DNA, the CDR3 is TGTGCCAGCAGCTTAGGTCAGCACTACGAGCAGTACTTC. It yields the protein CASSLGQHYEQYF.

In DNA form, the CDR3 reads TGTGCCAGCAGGGACAGTCTACTCTATGGCTACACCTTC. Its translation: CASRDSLLYGYTF. The V gene is TRBV5-4, the J gene TRBJ1-2; possible D gene TRBD1, 6 bases. Trimming shortened V by 5 bases and J by 4 bases, and 12 bases separated the two germline ends. Per germline, CDR1 SGHNT and CDR2 YYREEE (reference sequence). CDR3 length: 13 residues. The full variable domain, rest sourced from reference TRBV5-4 and TRBJ1-2, is ETGVTQSPTHLIKTRGQQVTLRCSSQSGHNTVSWYQQALGQGPQFIFQYYREEENGRGNFPPRFSGLQFPNYSSELNVNALELDDSALYLCASRDSLLYGYTFGSGTRLTVV.

The chain has TRBV11-2 and TRBJ2-1; D perhaps matches TRBD2 (6 bases). Germline lookup yields CDR1 SGHAT and CDR2 FQNNGV. CDR3 size: 13 residues. The V and J ends lost 5 bases and 10 bases respectively, with 15 bases between them. CDR3 in amino acids: CASSTGLGSEQFF. The CDR3 DNA follows: TGTGCCAGCAGCACGGGACTGGGGTCGGAGCAGTTCTTC.

The chain links TRBV30 to TRBJ1-1; possibly TRBD1 for D (5 bases). The germline V gene encodes CDR1 GTSNPN and CDR2 SVGIG (reference sequence). Trimming pared 4 bases from V and 4 bases from J, leaving 10 bases between. The CDR3 loop spans 12 amino acids. The CDR3 loop reads CAWTGPGTEAFF. Written as DNA, the CDR3 is TGTGCCTGGACAGGGCCGGGCACTGAAGCTTTCTTT.

The chain joins TRBV18 to TRBJ1-2; unclear D gene. This CDR3 is 16 amino acids long. V was clipped by 3 bases and J by 3 bases, with 17 bases between them. CDR1 and CDR2 from the germline V gene are KGHSH and LQKENI. CDR3 in amino acids: CASSPKAAGLYYGYTF. The CDR3 nucleotides are TGTGCCAGCTCACCTAAGGCAGCAGGACTATACTATGGCTACACCTTC.

This rearrangement joins TRBV5-1 to TRBJ2-7, with no clear D. The CDR3 has 14 amino acids. Germline lookup yields CDR1 SGHRS and CDR2 YFSETQ. V lost 0 bases and J 1 base, leaving 8 bases between the germline ends. The CDR3 here is CASSLVVGSYEQYF. CDR3 nucleotides: TGCGCCAGCAGCTTGGTGGTAGGGTCCTACGAGCAGTACTTC.

V gene TRBV4-3 combines with J gene TRBJ2-1; 10 bases match TRBD2. Germline lookup yields CDR1 LGHNA and CDR2 YSLEER. CDR3 size: 15 residues. V lost 5 bases, J lost 4 bases, and 5 bases stayed unmatched. The CDR3 DNA reads TGCGCCAGCAGCATCAGCGGGGGGGCATACAATGAGCAGTTCTTC. This encodes CASSISGGAYNEQFF.

V is TRBV6-1 and J is TRBJ2-7, with 8 bases aligning to TRBD2. V gave up 7 bases and J gave up 2 bases; unmatched junction bases: 10. CDR3 length: 15 residues. CDR1 is MNHNS, CDR2 SASEGT, per germline. CDR3 sequence: CASTSFGGETYEQYF. CDR3 nucleotides: TGTGCCAGCACCAGCTTCGGGGGGGAAACCTACGAGCAGTACTTC.

V usage is TRBV30 and J usage is TRBJ2-3; tentative D call: TRBD1 (6 bases). The CDR3 is made up of 12 amino acids. In germline, CDR1 is GTSNPN, CDR2 SVGIG (reference sequence). V lost 1 base, J lost 10 bases, and 12 bases lay in between. The CDR3 DNA follows: TGTGCCTGGAGTGCCGGACAGAGGGCGCAGTATTTT. Amino acids: CAWSAGQRAQYF.

The rearrangement joins TRBV20-1 to TRBJ2-7; possibly TRBD2 for D (6 bases). This CDR3 is 10 amino acids long. Germline V lookup: CDR1 DFQATT, CDR2 SNEGSKA (reference sequence). V was trimmed by 6 bases and J by 6 bases, leaving 9 bases between them. The CDR3 loop is CSAPGSEQYF. CDR3 nucleotide sequence: TGCAGTGCCCCCGGGAGCGAGCAGTACTTC.

As DNA, the CDR3 is TGTGCCACCAGCAGAGGGGAGGGTGAGCAGTTCTTC. Its protein product is CATSRGEGEQFF. The chain combines TRBV15 with TRBJ2-1, with 7 positions matching TRBD2. CDR1 and CDR2 from the germline V gene are LNHNV and YYDKDF (reference sequence). The CDR3 runs 12 residues. The V gene end was trimmed by 1 base and the J gene end by 9 bases; junction bases not matched to a gene: 0. Full variable domain (remainder filled in from reference TRBV15 and TRBJ2-1): DAMVIQNPRYQVTQFGKPVTLSCSQTLNHNVMYWYQQKSSQAPKLLFHYYDKDFNNEADTPDNFQSRRPNTSFCFLDIRSPGLGDTAMYLCATSRGEGEQFFGPGTRLTVL.

The rearrangement links TRBV29-1 to TRBJ2-5; possibly TRBD1 or TRBD2 for D (6 bases each). The CDR3 has 11 residues. Germline-derived CDR1 and CDR2 are SQVTM and ANQGSEA. Trimming shortened V by 7 bases and J by 13 bases, and 19 bases separated the two germline ends. CDR3 sequence reads: CSAGEEGHPYF. The CDR3 nucleotides are TGCAGCGCTGGTGAGGAGGGACACCCGTACTTC.

This sequence joins TRBV9 and TRBJ2-7; 9 positions agree with TRBD1. The V gene end was trimmed by 0 bases and the J gene end by 4 bases; junction bases not matched to a gene: 2. CDR3 size: 14 residues. The germline gives CDR1 SGDLS, CDR2 YYNGEE. This chain's CDR3 is CASSVGTGEYEQYF. The CDR3 region has the DNA TGTGCCAGCAGCGTAGGGACAGGGGAGTACGAGCAGTACTTC.

This chain connects TRBV7-3 to TRBJ2-1, with 7 positions matching TRBD2. The CDR3 has 15 residues. Trimming removed 5 bases from V and 0 bases from J; junction bases left unmatched: 4. The germline CDR1 and CDR2 sequences are SGHTA and FQGTGA. The CDR3 loop reads CASSPRTSSYNEQFF. DNA for the CDR3: TGTGCCAGCAGCCCCCGGACTAGCTCCTACAATGAGCAGTTCTTC.

The chain carries TRBV28 and TRBJ1-1, with D hard to call. This CDR3 contains 12 residues. V lost 5 bases, J lost 3 bases, and 7 bases lay in between. Germline V gives CDR1 MDHEN, CDR2 SYDVKM. CDR3 protein: CASSLLDTEAFF. CDR3 in DNA: TGTGCCAGCAGTCTCCTTGACACTGAAGCTTTCTTT.

This clone has just one count. J is TRBJ2-3 and V is TRBV5-1, with 7 bases aligning to TRBD2. Trimming cost V 4 bases and J 0 bases; bases outside gene matches: 2. CDR1 and CDR2 (germline): SGHRS, YFSETQ. The CDR3 loop spans 14 amino acids. For the CDR3, the DNA is TGCGCCAGCAGCCTTAGCGGGAGCACAGATACGCAGTATTTT. Its translation is CASSLSGSTDTQYF.

The V and J genes are TRBV4-3 and TRBJ2-3; TRBD2 might be the D (5 bases). Trimming removed 0 bases at V and 3 bases at J, with 16 bases between. From germline, CDR1 is LGHNA and CDR2 YSLEER. The CDR3 extends over 17 amino acids. The CDR3 nucleotides read TGCGCCAGCAGCCAAGATAGAACCGGGGTCGATACAGATACGCAGTATTTT. Encoded protein: CASSQDRTGVDTDTQYF.

J is TRBJ2-7 and V is TRBV18; TRBD2 agrees at 10 bases. The CDR3 extends over 16 amino acids. Germline V gene data show CDR1 as KGHSH and CDR2 as LQKENI. V lost 2 bases to trimming and J lost 1 base; unmatched junction nucleotides: 5. The CDR3 loop reads CASSPVRTSGSYEQYF. CDR3 in DNA: TGTGCCAGCTCACCAGTTCGGACTAGCGGATCCTACGAGCAGTACTTC.

In this sample, this clone turned up once. This chain connects TRBV7-6 to TRBJ2-3, with D uncertain. The CDR3 extends over 14 amino acids. CDR1 is SGHVS and CDR2 is FNYEAQ in the germline V gene. V shed 2 bases and J shed 1 base, with 7 bases lying between them. The CDR3 spells CASSLSWGTDTQYF. CDR3 nucleotide sequence: TGTGCCAGCAGCTTATCCTGGGGCACAGATACGCAGTATTTT.

This chain uses TRBV7-2 with TRBJ2-1; a possible D gene is TRBD2 (7 bases). Germline V gene data show CDR1 as SGHTA and CDR2 as FQGNSA. This CDR3 is 14 amino acids long. V shed 0 bases and J shed 8 bases, with 11 bases lying between them. The CDR3 here is CASSLAGGLYEQFF. The CDR3 DNA reads as TGTGCCAGCAGCTTAGCGGGGGGGCTTTATGAGCAGTTCTTC. The full variable domain, in which reference TRBV7-2 and TRBJ2-1 provide the parts outside the CDR3, is GAGVSQSPSNKVTEKGKDVELRCDPISGHTALYWYRQSLGQGLEFLIYFQGNSAPDKSGLPSDRFSAERTGGSVSTLTIQRTQQEDSAVYLCASSLAGGLYEQFFGPGTRLTVL.

This clone came up once. V usage is TRBV19 and J usage is TRBJ2-5, with no clear D. Germline CDR1 LNHDA, CDR2 SQIVND (reference sequence). The CDR3 spans 12 residues. Trimming pared 4 bases from V and 0 bases from J, leaving 3 bases between. This CDR3 is CASSRYQETQYF. Here the CDR3 DNA reads TGTGCCAGTAGTAGGTACCAAGAGACCCAGTACTTC. The complete variable domain, with remaining parts taken from reference TRBV19 and TRBJ2-5, reads DGGITQSPKYLFRKEGQNVTLSCEQNLNHDAMYWYRQDPGQGLRLIYYSQIVNDFQKGDIAEGYSVSREKKESFPLTVTSAQKNPTAFYLCASSRYQETQYFGPGTRLLVL.

The chain links TRBV7-9 to TRBJ1-2; no clear D. Trimming left V 3 bases short and J 4 bases short, with 9 bases between. CDR3 length: 13 residues. Germline CDR1 SEHNR, CDR2 FQNEAQ (reference sequence). CDR3 sequence reads: CASSFDPSYGYTF. The DNA for the CDR3 is TGTGCCAGCAGCTTTGACCCAAGCTATGGCTACACCTTC.

This rearrangement joins TRBV27 to TRBJ1-6; D possibly corresponds to TRBD1 (5 bases). V lost 6 bases and J lost 5, with 17 bases in between. CDR3 length: 16 amino acids. CDR1 and CDR2 (germline): MNHEY, SMNVEV (reference sequence). In nucleotides, the CDR3 is TGTGCCAGCAGACGTATTAGGGGTCCGGATAATTCACCCCTCCACTTT. Residues: CASRRIRGPDNSPLHF.

V gene TRBV5-6 combines with J gene TRBJ1-5; D is unclear. CDR1 is SGHDT and CDR2 is YYEEEE in the germline V gene. V lost 4 bases and J 7 bases, leaving 12 bases between the germline ends. This CDR3 has 13 residues. Written as DNA, the CDR3 is TGTGCCAGCAGCGAAGGGAATGCGCAGCCCCAGCATTTT. The encoded protein is CASSEGNAQPQHF.

The V and J genes are TRBV7-3 and TRBJ2-7; 11 nucleotides line up with TRBD1. Germline CDR1 is SGHTA and CDR2 is FQGTGA. Losses at the gene ends were 5 bases for V and 5 bases for J; bases not matched to a gene: 2. The CDR3 has 13 residues. DNA for the CDR3: TGTGCCAGCAGCGGACAGGGGGCGGACGAGCAGTACTTC. It translates to CASSGQGADEQYF. Combining the CDR3 with reference TRBV7-3 and TRBJ2-7 gives the whole variable domain GAGVSQTPSNKVTEKGKYVELRCDPISGHTALYWYRQSLGQGPEFLIYFQGTGAADDSGLPNDRFFAVRPEGSVSTLKIQRTERGDSAVYLCASSGQGADEQYFGPGTRLTVT.

J is TRBJ2-7 and V is TRBV19; D is perhaps TRBD1 or TRBD2 (5 bases each). The CDR3 has 13 residues. Trimming cost V 7 bases and J 2 bases, with 12 bases left between them. CDR1 and CDR2 from the germline V gene are LNHDA and SQIVND (reference sequence). The CDR3 here is CASTGTETYEQYF. The CDR3 DNA follows: TGTGCCAGTACCGGGACGGAGACCTACGAGCAGTACTTC.

Only one count was recorded for this clone. A much larger clone lies a single base off, so this may be a read error. Distinct nucleotide sequences in the sample also encode this CDR3. This rearrangement joins TRBV4-1 to TRBJ1-5, with a weak D call TRBD1 (6 bases). The germline V gene has CDR1 MGHRA and CDR2 YSYEKL. This CDR3 comprises 15 residues. CDR3 residues: CASSQVFRDNQPQHF. DNA for the CDR3: TGCGCCAGCAGCCAAGTATTCAGGGACAATCAGCCTCAGCATTTT.

This clone was observed a handful of times. The chain is built from TRBV30 and TRBJ1-1; the D gene is possibly TRBD1 (5 bases). Trimming shortened V by 3 bases and J by 10 bases, and 18 bases separated the two germline ends. The CDR3 is 13 residues long. The germline gives CDR1 GTSNPN, CDR2 SVGIG (reference sequence). The CDR3 nucleotides read TGTGCCTGGAGCCAGGGATTGACTATTGGAGCTTTCTTT. This translates into CAWSQGLTIGAFF. Full variable domain (remainder filled in from reference TRBV30 and TRBJ1-1): SQTIHQWPATLVQPVGSPLSLECTVEGTSNPNLYWYRQAAGRGLQLLFYSVGIGQISSEVPQNLSASRPQDRQFILSSKKLLLSDSGFYLCAWSQGLTIGAFFGQGTRLTVV.

The sample holds a few counts of this clone. V and J are TRBV19 and TRBJ1-1; D might be TRBD1 (5 bases). CDR1 is LNHDA, CDR2 SQIVND, per germline (reference sequence). Trimming removed 7 bases at V and 0 bases at J, with 15 bases between. The CDR3 is made up of 15 amino acids. The CDR3 region is CASTLRGPVNTEAFF. The CDR3 nucleotides read TGTGCCAGTACCTTACGGGGCCCGGTGAACACTGAAGCTTTCTTT.